Here is one T cell receptor (beta chain) with its context. Per the study methods: Nucleated cell number was recorded as an estimate derived from reference gene primer amplification. Libraries were prepared by immunoSEQ multiplex PCR; TCRdb keeps only in-frame clonotypes and omits some of them. V and J calls and clone size follow that table, whereas D and trimming were derived from the DNA. Of more than 200,000 clones in the sample, around 87% were seen once. Participant ages covered roughly 18 to 89 years across some 25 US areas. V lost 3 bases, J lost 0 bases, and 9 bases lay in between. Germline V gives CDR1 WNHNN, CDR2 SYGVQD (reference sequence). This CDR3 is 15 amino acids long. The sample is drawn from a study of blood T cell repertoires in COVID-19. Study background: Spain, Italy and the United States supplied samples that represented acute and convalescent COVID-19.

Sequencing used PBMCs or T cells enriched from blood (not recorded which). V is TRBV10-1 and J is TRBJ1-3; D is unresolved. The sequence came from a man between 25 and 39 years old in a cohort exposed to, infected with or recovered from COVID-19 (not recorded which). CDR3 sequence reads: CASSDGTVSGNTIYF. The CDR3 DNA reads TGCGCCAGCAGTGATGGCACCGTCTCTGGAAACACCATATATTTT.